A selection of T cell receptor beta chains follows, all from one sample in a study of T-cell reconstitution after alpha-beta-depleted transplantation in children. TCRdb called the PCR reads again in MiXCR, with one record for every CDR3 protein. Here the sample spans about 440,000 distinct CDR3 sequences, about 45% being singletons. The specimen was PBMCs, collected before TCRalphabeta/CD19-depleted stem cell transplant. Receptors originate from a girl aged 2 to 9 with aplastic anemia, due to receive a stem cell transplant. CDR3s include the opening cysteine and the closing phenylalanine or tryptophan. Each record gives: clone size, V gene, J gene, CDR3 length, D gene, CDR3 DNA, CDR3 protein. The D gene is left open where the match is weak. Clone size, where shown, is once, few, many, or a class for clones that have expanded.

abundance: many; v_gene: TRBV10-3; j_gene: TRBJ2-7; len: 16; d_gene: TRBD2; CDR3nt: TGTGCCATCAGTGAGAAACAGACTAGCGGGAGTGCTTTCGAGTACTTC; CDR3aa: CAISEKQTSGSAFEYF
abundance: few; v_gene: TRBV4-1; j_gene: TRBJ2-3; len: 17; d_gene: TRBD2; CDR3nt: TGCGCCAGCAGCCAAGACGGACTAGCGGGGAGCACAGATACGCAGTATTTT; CDR3aa: CASSQDGLAGSTDTQYF
abundance: many; v_gene: TRBV6-2/TRBV6-3; j_gene: TRBJ1-1; len: 14; d_gene: .; CDR3nt: TGTGCCAGCAGTTACAACAGGGTGAACACTGAAGCTTTCTTT; CDR3aa: CASSYNRVNTEAFF
abundance: .; v_gene: TRBV24-1; j_gene: TRBJ2-2; len: 14; d_gene: .; CDR3nt: TGTGCCACCAGTGAAAGGCCCGGCGCCGGGGAGCTGTTTTTT; CDR3aa: CATSERPGAGELFF
abundance: .; v_gene: TRBV5-6; j_gene: TRBJ1-5; len: 16; d_gene: .; CDR3nt: TGTGCCAGCAGCTCGGCCGGGATTCATAGCAATCAGCCCCAGCATTTT; CDR3aa: CASSSAGIHSNQPQHF
abundance: .; v_gene: TRBV10-3; j_gene: TRBJ2-3; len: 16; d_gene: TRBD2; CDR3nt: TGTGCCATCAGTGATTACAGCGGGAGGGCAGCGGATACGCAGTATTTT; CDR3aa: CAISDYSGRAADTQYF
abundance: .; v_gene: TRBV2; j_gene: TRBJ2-2; len: 11; d_gene: .; CDR3nt: TGTGCCAGATCGGGGCCCGGGGAGCTGTTTTTT; CDR3aa: CARSGPGELFF
abundance: many; v_gene: TRBV5-1; j_gene: TRBJ1-1; len: 13; d_gene: TRBD1; CDR3nt: TGCGCCAGCAGCTCCCCAGGGGGAGATGAAGCTTTCTTT; CDR3aa: CASSSPGGDEAFF
abundance: .; v_gene: TRBV14; j_gene: TRBJ2-2; len: 15; d_gene: TRBD2; CDR3nt: TGTGCCAGCAGTCCCGGGACTACCTTCACCGGGGAGCTGTTTTTT; CDR3aa: CASSPGTTFTGELFF
abundance: .; v_gene: TRBV20-1; j_gene: TRBJ2-1; len: 19; d_gene: TRBD2; CDR3nt: TGCAGTGCTTTGGCCGTGACTAGCGGGGGGGCCACCTCCTACAATGAGCAGTTCTTC; CDR3aa: CSALAVTSGGATSYNEQFF
abundance: few; v_gene: TRBV7-9; j_gene: TRBJ2-3; len: 14; d_gene: .; CDR3nt: TGTGCCAGCAGCCTATCAGGAGAGGCAGATACGCAGTATTTT; CDR3aa: CASSLSGEADTQYF
abundance: .; v_gene: TRBV7-9; j_gene: TRBJ2-7; len: 14; d_gene: .; CDR3nt: TGTGCCAGCAGCTTACCTGGACAGCACCTGGGGCAGTACTTC; CDR3aa: CASSLPGQHLGQYF
abundance: many; v_gene: TRBV12-3/TRBV12-4; j_gene: TRBJ1-5; len: 16; d_gene: TRBD1; CDR3nt: TGTGCCAGCAGCCGCACAGGGGAGTTAAGCAATCAGCCCCAGCATTTT; CDR3aa: CASSRTGELSNQPQHF
abundance: many; v_gene: TRBV5-1; j_gene: TRBJ2-1; len: 15; d_gene: TRBD2; CDR3nt: TGCGCCAGCAGCTTTACGGCGGGAGGGTACAATGAGCAGTTCTTC; CDR3aa: CASSFTAGGYNEQFF
abundance: many; v_gene: TRBV20-1; j_gene: TRBJ2-7; len: 15; d_gene: TRBD2; CDR3nt: TGCAGTGCTAGAACCCGGACTAGCGGAAACTACGAGCAGTACTTC; CDR3aa: CSARTRTSGNYEQYF
abundance: few; v_gene: TRBV19; j_gene: TRBJ2-3; len: 12; d_gene: .; CDR3nt: TGTGCCAGTAAATCGACCAAACCTACGCAGTATTTT; CDR3aa: CASKSTKPTQYF
abundance: .; v_gene: TRBV7-2; j_gene: TRBJ2-5; len: 15; d_gene: TRBD2; CDR3nt: TGTGCCAGCAGCTTAGTACACTCGGGGGGGTTGACCCAGTACTTC; CDR3aa: CASSLVHSGGLTQYF
abundance: many; v_gene: TRBV5-6; j_gene: TRBJ2-1; len: 14; d_gene: .; CDR3nt: TGTGCCAGCAGCTTACCTACCCCAGTGGACGAGCAGTTCTTC; CDR3aa: CASSLPTPVDEQFF
abundance: .; v_gene: TRBV29-1; j_gene: TRBJ2-7; len: 13; d_gene: .; CDR3nt: TGCAGCGTAGTCCGACTAGGGGTCTACGAGCAGTACTTC; CDR3aa: CSVVRLGVYEQYF
abundance: .; v_gene: TRBV20-1; j_gene: TRBJ2-7; len: 14; d_gene: .; CDR3nt: TGCAGTGCTGGGCTAGGTGCCAACTCCTACGAGCAGTACTTC; CDR3aa: CSAGLGANSYEQYF
abundance: many; v_gene: TRBV12-3/TRBV12-4; j_gene: TRBJ1-1; len: 19; d_gene: .; CDR3nt: TGTGCCAGCAGTTTAGCGGAAGGGATTTACAGGGCTATGAACACTGAAGCTTTCTTT; CDR3aa: CASSLAEGIYRAMNTEAFF
abundance: many; v_gene: TRBV27; j_gene: TRBJ2-1; len: 15; d_gene: TRBD2; CDR3nt: TGTGCCAGCAGTTTTGCGGGAGGGCCCCACAATGAGCAGTTCTTC; CDR3aa: CASSFAGGPHNEQFF
abundance: few; v_gene: TRBV12-3/TRBV12-4; j_gene: TRBJ2-7; len: 15; d_gene: .; CDR3nt: TGTGCCAGCAGTTTCCGGGAGGGGGCCGCCTACGAGCAGTACTTC; CDR3aa: CASSFREGAAYEQYF
abundance: many; v_gene: TRBV5-1; j_gene: TRBJ2-6; len: 17; d_gene: TRBD1; CDR3nt: TGCGCCAGCAGCTTAGCCCTACAGGGGCCTGGGGCCAACGTCCTGACTTTC; CDR3aa: CASSLALQGPGANVLTF
abundance: once; v_gene: TRBV20-1; j_gene: TRBJ2-7; len: 12; d_gene: TRBD1; CDR3nt: TGTCAACCGGGACAGGGTCCCTACGAGCAGTACTTC; CDR3aa: CQPGQGPYEQYF
abundance: .; v_gene: TRBV28; j_gene: TRBJ1-3; len: 14; d_gene: .; CDR3nt: TGTGCCAGCAGCTCAACATCGGCGGGAAACACCATATATTTT; CDR3aa: CASSSTSAGNTIYF
abundance: .; v_gene: TRBV20-1; j_gene: TRBJ2-7; len: 16; d_gene: TRBD2; CDR3nt: TGCAGTGCTATCGAGAACTCCGGGACTAGTCGTTCCGAGCAGTACTTC; CDR3aa: CSAIENSGTSRSEQYF
abundance: few; v_gene: TRBV18; j_gene: TRBJ2-1; len: 15; d_gene: .; CDR3nt: TGTGCCAGCTCACCACGAACTAGTACCTACAATGAGCAGTTCTTC; CDR3aa: CASSPRTSTYNEQFF
abundance: .; v_gene: TRBV2; j_gene: TRBJ1-1; len: 15; d_gene: .; CDR3nt: TGTGCCAGCAAAGCCCTGGACGTCCCGAACACTGAAGCTTTCTTT; CDR3aa: CASKALDVPNTEAFF
abundance: .; v_gene: TRBV9; j_gene: TRBJ1-5; len: 14; d_gene: .; CDR3nt: TGTGCCAGCAGCGTAGGAGGCGACAATCAGCCCCAGCATTTT; CDR3aa: CASSVGGDNQPQHF
abundance: .; v_gene: TRBV4-2; j_gene: TRBJ1-1; len: 13; d_gene: .; CDR3nt: TGTGCCAGCAGCTCGACCGAGAACACTGAAGCTTTCTTT; CDR3aa: CASSSTENTEAFF
abundance: few; v_gene: TRBV2; j_gene: TRBJ1-5; len: 14; d_gene: TRBD1; CDR3nt: TGTGCCAGCAGGACAGGGGGTGTGAATCAGCCCCAGCATTTT; CDR3aa: CASRTGGVNQPQHF
abundance: few; v_gene: TRBV6-1; j_gene: TRBJ1-1; len: 13; d_gene: TRBD1; CDR3nt: TGTGCCAGCAGCTTCGGGACAGGGGCTGAAGCTTTCTTT; CDR3aa: CASSFGTGAEAFF
abundance: few; v_gene: TRBV6-1; j_gene: TRBJ1-5; len: 14; d_gene: .; CDR3nt: TGTGCCAGCTTAGACCGGGACCTAGGGCAGCCCCAGCATTTT; CDR3aa: CASLDRDLGQPQHF
abundance: .; v_gene: TRBV9; j_gene: TRBJ1-2; len: 12; d_gene: .; CDR3nt: TGTGCCAGCAGCACCTCAGGGGCTGGCTACACCTTC; CDR3aa: CASSTSGAGYTF
abundance: .; v_gene: TRBV20-1; j_gene: TRBJ2-3; len: 14; d_gene: .; CDR3nt: TGCAGTGCTAGTCGCAGGACCGGCACAGATACGCAGTATTTT; CDR3aa: CSASRRTGTDTQYF
abundance: many; v_gene: TRBV7-2; j_gene: TRBJ1-4; len: 13; d_gene: .; CDR3nt: TGTGCCAGCAGCCCCCGGCAGAGCGAAAAACTGTTTTTT; CDR3aa: CASSPRQSEKLFF
abundance: once; v_gene: TRBV28; j_gene: TRBJ2-3; len: 14; d_gene: TRBD2; CDR3nt: TGTGCCAGCAGTCCGTTAGCGGGACGGGATACGCAGTATTTT; CDR3aa: CASSPLAGRDTQYF
abundance: many; v_gene: TRBV20-1; j_gene: TRBJ2-5; len: 13; d_gene: .; CDR3nt: TGCAGTGCTAGATTGGCGGGGCAAGAGACCCAGTACTTC; CDR3aa: CSARLAGQETQYF
abundance: .; v_gene: TRBV10-3; j_gene: TRBJ2-1; len: 13; d_gene: .; CDR3nt: TGTGCCATCAGTGATATCGGGGAAAATGAGCAGTTCTTC; CDR3aa: CAISDIGENEQFF
abundance: .; v_gene: TRBV19; j_gene: TRBJ2-7; len: 15; d_gene: .; CDR3nt: TGTGCCAGTACCCCACATACAGGGTATAGCGGCGAGCAGTACTTC; CDR3aa: CASTPHTGYSGEQYF
abundance: many; v_gene: TRBV5-1; j_gene: TRBJ1-5; len: 15; d_gene: .; CDR3nt: TGCGCCAGCAGCCCTGGACAGAATAGCAATCAGCCCCAGCATTTT; CDR3aa: CASSPGQNSNQPQHF
abundance: few; v_gene: TRBV29-1; j_gene: TRBJ1-2; len: 15; d_gene: TRBD1; CDR3nt: TGCAGCGTTGATCTCGGACAGGGGGCACCCTATGGCTACACCTTC; CDR3aa: CSVDLGQGAPYGYTF
abundance: few; v_gene: TRBV18; j_gene: TRBJ2-7; len: 13; d_gene: .; CDR3nt: TGTGCCAGCTCGCCCATAGATTCCGGCGAGCAGTACTTC; CDR3aa: CASSPIDSGEQYF
abundance: .; v_gene: TRBV29-1; j_gene: TRBJ2-4; len: 12; d_gene: .; CDR3nt: TGCAGCGTTGAACGCCTCGGAAACATTCAGTACTTC; CDR3aa: CSVERLGNIQYF
abundance: .; v_gene: TRBV5-1; j_gene: TRBJ2-3; len: 17; d_gene: TRBD2; CDR3nt: TGCGCCAGCAGCTCGACCGGACTAGCGGGAACTTCTGATACGCAGTATTTT; CDR3aa: CASSSTGLAGTSDTQYF
abundance: few; v_gene: TRBV19; j_gene: TRBJ2-3; len: 15; d_gene: .; CDR3nt: TGTGCCAGTAGTAGTGAGGGGGGGAGCACAGATACGCAGTATTTT; CDR3aa: CASSSEGGSTDTQYF
abundance: .; v_gene: TRBV15; j_gene: TRBJ1-5; len: 14; d_gene: TRBD1; CDR3nt: TGTGCCACCAGCAGTCAGGGGGGCAATCAGCCCCAGCATTTT; CDR3aa: CATSSQGGNQPQHF
abundance: .; v_gene: TRBV20-1; j_gene: TRBJ2-5; len: 15; d_gene: TRBD2; CDR3nt: TGCAGTGCTACCCCTCGGGAGGTCGGGGGGGAGACCCAGTACTTC; CDR3aa: CSATPREVGGETQYF
abundance: many; v_gene: TRBV29-1; j_gene: TRBJ2-7; len: 15; d_gene: TRBD2; CDR3nt: TGCAGCGCCCTGATCGGGGTAGCGGGAGTCCACGAGCAGTACTTC; CDR3aa: CSALIGVAGVHEQYF
abundance: .; v_gene: TRBV9; j_gene: TRBJ2-1; len: 16; d_gene: .; CDR3nt: TGTGCCAGCAGCGTAGAAGGGGGGGACTCCTACAATGAGCAGTTCTTC; CDR3aa: CASSVEGGDSYNEQFF
abundance: .; v_gene: TRBV20-1; j_gene: TRBJ2-1; len: 13; d_gene: .; CDR3nt: TGCAGTGCTAGAGATCGACGGACAGCTGAGCAGTTCTTC; CDR3aa: CSARDRRTAEQFF
abundance: many; v_gene: TRBV29-1; j_gene: TRBJ2-1; len: 15; d_gene: TRBD1; CDR3nt: TGCAGCGTATCCTCCGGGACAGGTACCTACAATGAGCAGTTCTTC; CDR3aa: CSVSSGTGTYNEQFF
abundance: .; v_gene: TRBV28; j_gene: TRBJ1-5; len: 13; d_gene: .; CDR3nt: TGTGCCAGCGGGGGGGTTGTGAATCAGCCCCAGCATTTT; CDR3aa: CASGGVVNQPQHF
abundance: .; v_gene: TRBV12-3/TRBV12-4; j_gene: TRBJ2-2; len: 16; d_gene: .; CDR3nt: TGTGCCAGCAGTTTTTATGGCCAGTTAAACACCGGGGAGCTGTTTTTT; CDR3aa: CASSFYGQLNTGELFF
abundance: .; v_gene: TRBV5-1; j_gene: TRBJ2-5; len: 15; d_gene: TRBD2; CDR3nt: TGCGCCAGCAGCTTCCGCGCGGGAGGAATGGAGACCCAGTACTTC; CDR3aa: CASSFRAGGMETQYF
abundance: many; v_gene: TRBV7-8; j_gene: TRBJ2-3; len: 13; d_gene: .; CDR3nt: TGTGCCAGCAGCCCCTCGGCCACAGATACGCAGTATTTT; CDR3aa: CASSPSATDTQYF
abundance: few; v_gene: TRBV19; j_gene: TRBJ2-1; len: 16; d_gene: .; CDR3nt: TGTGCCAGTAGTATAATCCCAGCAGGAAAGGTCAATGAGCAGTTCTTC; CDR3aa: CASSIIPAGKVNEQFF
abundance: .; v_gene: TRBV28; j_gene: TRBJ2-1; len: 15; d_gene: .; CDR3nt: TGTGCCAGCAGCCCCGGGGGCGGGTCCTACAATGAGCAGTTCTTC; CDR3aa: CASSPGGGSYNEQFF